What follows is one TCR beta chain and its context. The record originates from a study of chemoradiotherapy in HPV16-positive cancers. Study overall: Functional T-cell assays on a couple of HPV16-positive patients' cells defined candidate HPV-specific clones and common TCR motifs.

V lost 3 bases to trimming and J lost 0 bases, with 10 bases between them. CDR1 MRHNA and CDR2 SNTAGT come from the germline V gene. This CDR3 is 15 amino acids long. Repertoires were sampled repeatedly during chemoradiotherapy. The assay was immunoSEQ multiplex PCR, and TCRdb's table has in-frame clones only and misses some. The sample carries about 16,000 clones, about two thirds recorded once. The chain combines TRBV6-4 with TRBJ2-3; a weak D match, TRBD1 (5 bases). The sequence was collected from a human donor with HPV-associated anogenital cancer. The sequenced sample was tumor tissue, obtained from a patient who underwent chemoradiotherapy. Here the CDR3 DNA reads TGTGCCAGCAGTGAGCAGGGCACTAGCACAGATACGCAGTATTTT. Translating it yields CASSEQGTSTDTQYF.